This T cell receptor (beta chain) comes out of a study of T cell responses to AZD1222 COVID-19 vaccine. Turning to this clone: Its antigen is not identified.

Profiling relied on immunoSEQ multiplex PCR, and the TCRdb table lists in-frame clones only, not all of them. The sample includes 90,000 to 150,000 clones, 85% to 90% of them seen just once. General observations from the study: Just six AZD1222 recipients were seropositive at baseline.

This clonotype was obtained from an adult in good health. Sequences were derived from peripheral blood, sampled on day 0 of AZD1222 vaccination.

The CDR3 DNA follows: TGTGCCAGTAGTATCTCAGTGAACACTGAAGCTTTCTTT. Protein: CASSISVNTEAFF. The gene calls are TRBV19 and TRBJ1-1; D not resolved. The CDR3 is 13 residues long. Trimming stripped 3 bases from V and 0 bases from J, with 5 bases between. Germline lookup yields CDR1 LNHDA and CDR2 SQIVND (reference sequence).